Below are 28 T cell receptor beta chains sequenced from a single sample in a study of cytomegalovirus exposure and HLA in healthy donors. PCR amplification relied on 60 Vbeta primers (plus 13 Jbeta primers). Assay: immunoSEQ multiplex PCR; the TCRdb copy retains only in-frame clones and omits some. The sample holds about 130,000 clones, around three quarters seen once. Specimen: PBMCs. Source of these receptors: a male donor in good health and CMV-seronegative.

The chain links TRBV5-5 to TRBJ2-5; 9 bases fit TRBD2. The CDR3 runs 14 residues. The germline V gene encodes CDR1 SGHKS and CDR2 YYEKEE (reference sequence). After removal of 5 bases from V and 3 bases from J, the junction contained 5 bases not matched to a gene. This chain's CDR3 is CASRSSGNKETQYF. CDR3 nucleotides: TGTGCCAGCAGATCTAGCGGGAATAAAGAGACCCAGTACTTC.

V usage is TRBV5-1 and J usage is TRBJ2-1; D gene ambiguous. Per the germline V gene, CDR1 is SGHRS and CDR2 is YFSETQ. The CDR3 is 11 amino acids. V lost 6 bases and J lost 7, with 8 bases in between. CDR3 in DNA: TGCGCCAGCACGCGATCAAATGAGCAGTTCTTC. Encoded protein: CASTRSNEQFF. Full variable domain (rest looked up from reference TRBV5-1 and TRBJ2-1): KAGVTQTPRYLIKTRGQQVTLSCSPISGHRSVSWYQQTPGQGLQFLFEYFSETQRNKGNFPGRFSGRQFSNSRSEMNVSTLELGDSALYLCASTRSNEQFFGPGTRLTVL.

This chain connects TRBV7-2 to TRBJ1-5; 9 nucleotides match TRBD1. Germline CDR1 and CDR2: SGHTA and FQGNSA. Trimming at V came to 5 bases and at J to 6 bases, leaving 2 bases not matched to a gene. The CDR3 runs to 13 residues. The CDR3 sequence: CASSVGQGQPQHF. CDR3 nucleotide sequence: TGTGCCAGCAGCGTGGGACAGGGTCAGCCCCAGCATTTT.

The CDR3 DNA reads TGTGCCAGCAGCCGCCGGGACAGCGCTTACGAGCAGTACTTC. Translated, it gives CASSRRDSAYEQYF. V gene TRBV5-4 combines with J gene TRBJ2-7; 7 bases line up with TRBD1. The ends lost 4 bases at V and 4 bases at J; junction bases unmatched: 8. The CDR3 length is 14 residues. Germline values: CDR1 SGHNT, CDR2 YYREEE (reference sequence).

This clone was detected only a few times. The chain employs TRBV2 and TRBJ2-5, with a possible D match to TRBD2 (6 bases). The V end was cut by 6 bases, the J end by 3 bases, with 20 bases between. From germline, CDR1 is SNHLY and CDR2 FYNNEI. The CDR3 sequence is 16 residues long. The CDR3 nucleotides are TGTGCCAGCAGCCCGGATACCCTTGGCGGGGAAGAGACCCAGTACTTC. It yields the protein CASSPDTLGGEETQYF.

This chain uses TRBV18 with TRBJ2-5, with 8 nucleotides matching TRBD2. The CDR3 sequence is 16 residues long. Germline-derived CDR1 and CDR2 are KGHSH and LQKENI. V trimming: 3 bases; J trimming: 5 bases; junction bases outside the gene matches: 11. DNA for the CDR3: TGTGCCAGCTCACCTTGGGTAGCGGGGAAGCAGGAGACCCAGTACTTC. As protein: CASSPWVAGKQETQYF.

In DNA form, the CDR3 reads TGTGCCAGCAGTTACTCTGGACTAGCCGACGAGCAGTACTTC. Protein: CASSYSGLADEQYF. The chain has TRBV6-5 and TRBJ2-7; TRBD2 agrees at 8 bases. Trimming cost V 0 bases and J 5 bases; bases outside gene matches: 3. The CDR3 has 14 amino acids. Germline CDR1 reads MNHEY; CDR2 reads SVGAGI.

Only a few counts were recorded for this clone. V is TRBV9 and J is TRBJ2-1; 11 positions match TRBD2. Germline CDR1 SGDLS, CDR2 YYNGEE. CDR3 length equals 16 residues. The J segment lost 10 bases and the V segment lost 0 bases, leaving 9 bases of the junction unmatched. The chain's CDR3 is CASSVGGSGRADEQFF. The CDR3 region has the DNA TGTGCCAGCAGCGTAGGGGGTAGCGGGAGGGCCGACGAGCAGTTCTTC. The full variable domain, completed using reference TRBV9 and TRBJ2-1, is DSGVTQTPKHLITATGQRVTLRCSPRSGDLSVYWYQQSLDQGLQFLIQYYNGEERAKGNILERFSAQQFPDLHSELNLSSLELGDSALYFCASSVGGSGRADEQFFGPGTRLTVL.

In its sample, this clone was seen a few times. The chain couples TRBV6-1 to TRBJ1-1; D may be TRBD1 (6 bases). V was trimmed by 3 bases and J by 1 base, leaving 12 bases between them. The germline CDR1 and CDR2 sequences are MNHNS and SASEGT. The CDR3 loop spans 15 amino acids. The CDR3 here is CASSDTGFWNTEAFF. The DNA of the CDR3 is TGTGCCAGCAGTGACACAGGGTTTTGGAACACTGAAGCTTTCTTT.

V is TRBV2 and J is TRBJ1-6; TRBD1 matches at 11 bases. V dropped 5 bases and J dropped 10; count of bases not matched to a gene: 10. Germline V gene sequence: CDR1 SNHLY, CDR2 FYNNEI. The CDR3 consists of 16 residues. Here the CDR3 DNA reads TGTGCCAGCAGTCAGGACAGGGGGCGAGAAGGATCACCCCTCCACTTT. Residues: CASSQDRGREGSPLHF.

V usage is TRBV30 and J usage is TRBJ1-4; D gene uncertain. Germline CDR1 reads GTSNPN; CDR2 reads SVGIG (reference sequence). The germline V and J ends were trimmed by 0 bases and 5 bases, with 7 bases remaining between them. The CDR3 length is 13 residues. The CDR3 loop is CAWSVLVNEKLFF. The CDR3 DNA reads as TGTGCCTGGAGTGTACTAGTAAATGAAAAACTGTTTTTT.

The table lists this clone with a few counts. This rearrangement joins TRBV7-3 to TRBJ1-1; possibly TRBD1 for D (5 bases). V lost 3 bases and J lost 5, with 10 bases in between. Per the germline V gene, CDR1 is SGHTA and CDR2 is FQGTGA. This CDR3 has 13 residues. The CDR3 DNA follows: TGTGCCAGCAGCTTTGGGGCTTGGACTGAAGCTTTCTTT. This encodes CASSFGAWTEAFF.

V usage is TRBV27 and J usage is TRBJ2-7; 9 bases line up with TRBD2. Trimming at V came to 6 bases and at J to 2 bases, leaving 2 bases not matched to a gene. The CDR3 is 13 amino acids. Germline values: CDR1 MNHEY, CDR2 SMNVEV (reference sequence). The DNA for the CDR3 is TGTGCCAGCAGGCGGGAGGGCCCCTACGAGCAGTACTTC. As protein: CASRREGPYEQYF.

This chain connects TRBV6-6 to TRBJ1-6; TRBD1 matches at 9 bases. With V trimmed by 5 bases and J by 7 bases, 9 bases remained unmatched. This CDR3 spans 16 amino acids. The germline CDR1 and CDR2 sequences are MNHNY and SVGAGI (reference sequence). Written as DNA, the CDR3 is TGTGCCAGCAGTAACCCCGGGACAGGGAGAAATTCACCCCTCCACTTT. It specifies CASSNPGTGRNSPLHF.

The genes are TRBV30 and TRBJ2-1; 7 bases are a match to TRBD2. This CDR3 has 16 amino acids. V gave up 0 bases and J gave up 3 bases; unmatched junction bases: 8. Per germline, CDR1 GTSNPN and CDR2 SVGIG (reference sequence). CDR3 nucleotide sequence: TGTGCCTGGAGTGTCCAGCGGGACTGGTACTACAATGAGCAGTTCTTC. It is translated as CAWSVQRDWYYNEQFF.

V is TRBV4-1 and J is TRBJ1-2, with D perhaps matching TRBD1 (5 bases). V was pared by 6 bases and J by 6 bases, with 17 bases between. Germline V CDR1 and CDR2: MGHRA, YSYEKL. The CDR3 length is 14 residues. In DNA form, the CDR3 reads TGCGCCAGCAGTCCAGGGTGGCGTTTGGATGGCTACACCTTC. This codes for CASSPGWRLDGYTF.

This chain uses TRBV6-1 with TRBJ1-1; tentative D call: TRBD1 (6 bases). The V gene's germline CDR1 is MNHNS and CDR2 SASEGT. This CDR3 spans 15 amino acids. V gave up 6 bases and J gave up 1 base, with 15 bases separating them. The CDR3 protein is CASSVDPRGNTEAFF. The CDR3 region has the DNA TGTGCCAGCAGCGTTGACCCCAGGGGGAACACTGAAGCTTTCTTT.

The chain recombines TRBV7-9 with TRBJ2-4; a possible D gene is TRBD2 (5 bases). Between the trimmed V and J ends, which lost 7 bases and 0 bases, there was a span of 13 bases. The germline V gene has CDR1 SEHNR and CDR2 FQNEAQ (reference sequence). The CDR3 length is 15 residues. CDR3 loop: CASTSGRLAKNIQYF. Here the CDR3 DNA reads TGTGCCAGCACCTCGGGGAGACTAGCCAAAAACATTCAGTACTTC.

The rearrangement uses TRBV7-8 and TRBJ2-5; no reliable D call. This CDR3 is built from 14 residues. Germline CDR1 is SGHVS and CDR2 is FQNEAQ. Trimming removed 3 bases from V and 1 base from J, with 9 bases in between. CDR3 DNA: TGTGCCAGCAGCTTGAGAGTCATCCAAGAGACCCAGTACTTC. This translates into CASSLRVIQETQYF.

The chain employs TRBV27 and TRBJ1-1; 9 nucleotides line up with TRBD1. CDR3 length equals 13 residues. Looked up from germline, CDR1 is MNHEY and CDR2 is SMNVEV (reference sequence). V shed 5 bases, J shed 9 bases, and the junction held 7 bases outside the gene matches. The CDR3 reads CASSLRDREQAFF. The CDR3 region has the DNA TGTGCCAGCAGTCTCCGGGACAGGGAGCAAGCTTTCTTT.

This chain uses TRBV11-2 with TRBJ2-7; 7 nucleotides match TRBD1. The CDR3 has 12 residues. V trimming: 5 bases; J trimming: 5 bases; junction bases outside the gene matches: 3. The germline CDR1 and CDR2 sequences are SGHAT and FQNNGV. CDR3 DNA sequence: TGTGCCAGCAGCCGACAGGGCGACGAGCAGTACTTC. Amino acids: CASSRQGDEQYF.

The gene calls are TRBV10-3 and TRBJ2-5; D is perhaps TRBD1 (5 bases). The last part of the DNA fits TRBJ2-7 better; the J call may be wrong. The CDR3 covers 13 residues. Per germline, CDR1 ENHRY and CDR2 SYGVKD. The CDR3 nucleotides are TGTGCCATCAGTGAGGGCTCAGGGTACGAGCAGTACTTC. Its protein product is CAISEGSGYEQYF.

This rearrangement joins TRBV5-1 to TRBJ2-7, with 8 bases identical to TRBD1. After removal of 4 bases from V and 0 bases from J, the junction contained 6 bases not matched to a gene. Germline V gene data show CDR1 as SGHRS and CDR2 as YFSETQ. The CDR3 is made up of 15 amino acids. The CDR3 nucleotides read TGCGCCAGCAGCCTCGGGACAGGTCTCTCCTACGAGCAGTACTTC. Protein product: CASSLGTGLSYEQYF. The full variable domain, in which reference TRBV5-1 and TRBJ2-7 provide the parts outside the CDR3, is KAGVTQTPRYLIKTRGQQVTLSCSPISGHRSVSWYQQTPGQGLQFLFEYFSETQRNKGNFPGRFSGRQFSNSRSEMNVSTLELGDSALYLCASSLGTGLSYEQYFGPGTRLTVT.

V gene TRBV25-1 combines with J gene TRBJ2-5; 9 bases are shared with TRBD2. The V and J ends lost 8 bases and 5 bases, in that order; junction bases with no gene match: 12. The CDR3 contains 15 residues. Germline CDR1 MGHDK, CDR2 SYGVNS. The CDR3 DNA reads TGTGCCAGCGTTAAAGGGCTAGCGGGGATGGAGACCCAGTACTTC. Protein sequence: CASVKGLAGMETQYF.

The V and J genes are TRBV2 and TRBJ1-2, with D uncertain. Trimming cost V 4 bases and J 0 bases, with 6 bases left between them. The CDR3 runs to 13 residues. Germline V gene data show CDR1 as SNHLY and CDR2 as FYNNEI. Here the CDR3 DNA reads TGTGCCAGCAGTGTCAAGCCTAACTATGGCTACACCTTC. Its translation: CASSVKPNYGYTF.

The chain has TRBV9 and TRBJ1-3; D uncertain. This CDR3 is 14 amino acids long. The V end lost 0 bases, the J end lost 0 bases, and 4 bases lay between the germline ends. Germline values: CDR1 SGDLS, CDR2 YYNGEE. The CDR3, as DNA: TGTGCCAGCAGCGTAGGACTCTCTGGAAACACCATATATTTT. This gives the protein CASSVGLSGNTIYF.

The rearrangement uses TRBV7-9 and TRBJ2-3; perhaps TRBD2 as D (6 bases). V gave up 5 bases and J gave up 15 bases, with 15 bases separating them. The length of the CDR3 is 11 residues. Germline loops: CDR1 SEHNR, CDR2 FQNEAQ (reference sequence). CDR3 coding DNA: TGTGCCAGCAGCGGAGGGGTCGTGGTATATTTT. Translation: CASSGGVVVYF.

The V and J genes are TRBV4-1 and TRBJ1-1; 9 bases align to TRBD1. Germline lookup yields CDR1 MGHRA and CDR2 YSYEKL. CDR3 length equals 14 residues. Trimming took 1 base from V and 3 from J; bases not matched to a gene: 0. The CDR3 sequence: CASSQGTGDTEAFF. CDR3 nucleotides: TGCGCCAGCAGCCAAGGGACAGGGGACACTGAAGCTTTCTTT.